This T cell receptor beta chain came from a study of blood T cell repertoires in COVID-19. V shed 6 bases and J 4 bases; nucleotides not matched to a gene: 6. The CDR3 is made up of 14 amino acids. Germline values: CDR1 SNHLY, CDR2 FYNNEI. The protocol was immunoSEQ multiplex PCR, while the TCRdb copy is restricted to in-frame clones and leaves out a portion. The table lists roughly 670,000 clones, over 80% of them singletons. The chain joins TRBV2 to TRBJ1-5, with 7 bases aligning to TRBD1. This receptor was taken from a woman under 30 with acute or convalescent COVID-19. The specimen sequenced was peripheral blood. CDR3 residues: CASRNHRGNQPQHF. CDR3 in DNA: TGTGCCAGCAGGAATCACAGGGGTAATCAGCCCCAGCATTTT.